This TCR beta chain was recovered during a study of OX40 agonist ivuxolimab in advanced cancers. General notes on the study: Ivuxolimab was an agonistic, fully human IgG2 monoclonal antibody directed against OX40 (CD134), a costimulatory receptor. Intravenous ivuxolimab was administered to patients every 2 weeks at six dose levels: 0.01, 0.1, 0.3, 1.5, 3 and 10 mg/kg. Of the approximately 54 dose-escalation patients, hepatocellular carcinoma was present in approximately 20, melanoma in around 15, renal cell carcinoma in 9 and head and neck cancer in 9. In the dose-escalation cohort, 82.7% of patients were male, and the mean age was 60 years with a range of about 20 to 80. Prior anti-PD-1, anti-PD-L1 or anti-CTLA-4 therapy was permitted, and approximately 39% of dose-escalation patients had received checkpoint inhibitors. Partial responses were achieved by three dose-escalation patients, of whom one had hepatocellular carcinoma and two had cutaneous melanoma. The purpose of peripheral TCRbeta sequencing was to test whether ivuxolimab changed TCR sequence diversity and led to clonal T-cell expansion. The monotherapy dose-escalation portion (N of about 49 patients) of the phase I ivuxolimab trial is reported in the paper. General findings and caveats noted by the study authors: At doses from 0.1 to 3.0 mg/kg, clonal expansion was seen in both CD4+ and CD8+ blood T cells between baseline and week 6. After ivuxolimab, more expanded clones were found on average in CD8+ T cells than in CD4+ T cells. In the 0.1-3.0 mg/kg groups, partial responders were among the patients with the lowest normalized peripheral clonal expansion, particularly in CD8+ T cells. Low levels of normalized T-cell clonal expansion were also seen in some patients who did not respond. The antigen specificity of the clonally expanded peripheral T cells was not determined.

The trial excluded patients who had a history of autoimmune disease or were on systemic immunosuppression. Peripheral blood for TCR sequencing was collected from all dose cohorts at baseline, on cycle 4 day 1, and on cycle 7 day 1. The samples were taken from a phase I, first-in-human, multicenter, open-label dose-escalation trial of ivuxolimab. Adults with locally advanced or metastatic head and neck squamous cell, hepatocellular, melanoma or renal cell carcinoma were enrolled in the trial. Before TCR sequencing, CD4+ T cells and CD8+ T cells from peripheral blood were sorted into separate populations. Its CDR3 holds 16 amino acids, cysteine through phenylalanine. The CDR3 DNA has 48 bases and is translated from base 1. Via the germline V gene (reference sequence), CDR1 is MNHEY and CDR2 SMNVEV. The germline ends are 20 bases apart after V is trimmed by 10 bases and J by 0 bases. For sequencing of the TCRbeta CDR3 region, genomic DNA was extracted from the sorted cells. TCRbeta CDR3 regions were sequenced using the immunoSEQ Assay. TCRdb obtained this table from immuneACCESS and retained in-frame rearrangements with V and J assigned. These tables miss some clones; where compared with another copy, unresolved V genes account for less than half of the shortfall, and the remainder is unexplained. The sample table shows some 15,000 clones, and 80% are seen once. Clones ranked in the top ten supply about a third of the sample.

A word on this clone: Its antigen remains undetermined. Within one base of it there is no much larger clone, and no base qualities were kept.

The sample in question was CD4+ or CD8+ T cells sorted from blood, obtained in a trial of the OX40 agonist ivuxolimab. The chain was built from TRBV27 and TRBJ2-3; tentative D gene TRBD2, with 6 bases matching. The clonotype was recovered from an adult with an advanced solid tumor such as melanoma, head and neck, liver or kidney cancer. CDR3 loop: CATHRRGTSSTDTQYF. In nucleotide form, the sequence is TGTGCCACCCACAGGAGGGGAACTTCTAGCACAGATACGCAGTATTTT.